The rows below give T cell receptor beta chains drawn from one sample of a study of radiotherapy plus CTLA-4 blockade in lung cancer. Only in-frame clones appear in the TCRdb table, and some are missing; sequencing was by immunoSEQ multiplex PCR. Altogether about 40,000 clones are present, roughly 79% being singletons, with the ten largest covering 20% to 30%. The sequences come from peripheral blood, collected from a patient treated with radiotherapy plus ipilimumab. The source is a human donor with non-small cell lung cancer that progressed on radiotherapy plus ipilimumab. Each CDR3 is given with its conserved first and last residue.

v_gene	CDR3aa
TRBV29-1	CSVTGTGEYTQYF
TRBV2	CASSDRVGYGYTF
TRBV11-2	CASSPLTGTQYF
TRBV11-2	CASSILDRGTEAFF
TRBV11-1	CASSFWGADTQYF
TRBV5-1	CASSLSTGGPSNYGYTF
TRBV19	CASRRTSGGAFNNEQFF
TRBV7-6	CASSPGGLFYEQYF
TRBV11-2	CASSPGLALIQFF
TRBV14	CASSQGGTTNYGYIF
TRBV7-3	CASSLRQGAREKLFF
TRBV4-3	CASSQNTGTGTTNYGYTF
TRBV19	CASSIAGRNYYNEQFF
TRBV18	CASSLLRTGTRNQPQHF
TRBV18	CASSGQGDNEKLFF
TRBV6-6	CASSFRQGVRETQYF
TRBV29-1	CSVEGGLGEQYF
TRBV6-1	CASSEAQVRGRTEAFF
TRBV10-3	CATRTSGGSTDTQYF
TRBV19	CASSTGVSGYTF
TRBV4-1	CASSQEGTGGEKLFF
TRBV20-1	CSASLGTIPFF
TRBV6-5	CASSNQRPGGYGYTF
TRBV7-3	CASSLTLGGEQYF
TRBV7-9	CASSLAGVATNEKLFF
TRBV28	CASSLEGWNTDTQYF
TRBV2	CASKRSRTGTYGYTF
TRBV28	CASSPLNQPQHF
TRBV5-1	CASSLGSGTDTQYF
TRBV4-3	CASSQDRTDYEKLFF
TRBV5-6	CASSLDILRSGNTIYF
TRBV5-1	CASKLAATDTQYF